This TCR beta chain was found in a study of T cell changes during pregnancy in multiple sclerosis. The V end lost 4 bases, the J end lost 6 bases, and 9 bases lay between the germline ends. Germline V gene lookup returns CDR1 SGHDT and CDR2 YYEEEE. CDR3 size: 12 residues. Clones were sequenced by immunoSEQ multiplex PCR, and TCRdb holds only the in-frame ones, with some missing. Seen here are around 21,000 clones, approximately 90% observed once, and the top ten hold under 9%. V and J are TRBV5-6 and TRBJ2-3, with D hard to call. The origin of this receptor is a female donor in good health, enrolled as a control in a pregnancy study. The sequencing used CD8+ T cells from peripheral blood mononuclear cells, collected in the third trimester of pregnancy. In nucleotides, the CDR3 is TGTGCCAGCAGCCCGGGTGGGGATACGCAGTATTTT. This codes for CASSPGGDTQYF.